This T cell receptor beta chain was recorded in a study of identical twins. Each cDNA held unique molecular identifiers, and template switching gave it a universal primer site. TCRdb reanalysed the 5' RACE reads using MiXCR and keeps one entry per CDR3 protein. The sample has a few hundred thousand distinct CDR3 sequences, 24% seen once. The V end lost 9 bases, the J end lost 5 bases, and 16 bases lay between the germline ends. Per germline, CDR1 MNHEY and CDR2 SVGEGT. This CDR3 has 13 amino acids. The same data also contributed to another study, on T cells expressing NK-cell markers. That paper notes: Among the eight sequenced donors, seven tested HCMV-seropositive and one tested seronegative.

This receptor was taken from a woman under 30 in good health. The chain recombines TRBV6-2 or TRBV6-3 with TRBJ2-5; weak D call: TRBD2 (6 bases). The sample taken for sequencing was CD4+ T cells sorted from blood. For the CDR3, the DNA is TGTGCCAGGTCGCGGGGCCCCGGGGAGACCCAGTACTTC. Translating it yields CARSRGPGETQYF.